This note documents a single TCR delta chain sequence. Antigen specificity is unknown. This sample is drawn from a study of Vδ1+ human thymocytes. Sequences come from RNA converted to cDNA by reverse transcription. CDR3 amplicons came from multiplex PCR with pooled V-gene forward and constant-region reverse primers. TCRdb ran CATT on the multiplex PCR reads. The sample carries 45,000 to 75,000 delta-chain clones, over 13% recorded once. The study's findings and limits: Bulk repertoire data may be misinterpreted because of unexpected Vdelta2 sequences. Despite high sort purity, about 20% of thymic T cell receptor delta sequences were Vdelta2. Thymic TRG and TRD repertoires appeared highly polyclonal.

V dropped 5 bases and J dropped 4 bases, with 29 bases sitting between them. From germline, CDR1 is TSWWSYY and CDR2 QGS. The CDR3 contains 19 residues. This TCR came from a girl under three years old who had congenital heart surgery. The chain employs TRDV1 and TRDJ1; tentatively, D is TRDD2 (6 bases). Sequencing was carried out using Vdelta1+ gamma-delta thymocytes from the thymus. Subset here: FACS-sorted CD3+ TCRalphabeta- TCRVdelta1+ TCRVdelta2- thymocytes. CDR3: CALGNTFLPPFTGGDKLIF. CDR3 DNA sequence: TGTGCTCTTGGGAATACTTTCCTTCCGCCCTTTACTGGCGGCGATAAACTCATCTTT.